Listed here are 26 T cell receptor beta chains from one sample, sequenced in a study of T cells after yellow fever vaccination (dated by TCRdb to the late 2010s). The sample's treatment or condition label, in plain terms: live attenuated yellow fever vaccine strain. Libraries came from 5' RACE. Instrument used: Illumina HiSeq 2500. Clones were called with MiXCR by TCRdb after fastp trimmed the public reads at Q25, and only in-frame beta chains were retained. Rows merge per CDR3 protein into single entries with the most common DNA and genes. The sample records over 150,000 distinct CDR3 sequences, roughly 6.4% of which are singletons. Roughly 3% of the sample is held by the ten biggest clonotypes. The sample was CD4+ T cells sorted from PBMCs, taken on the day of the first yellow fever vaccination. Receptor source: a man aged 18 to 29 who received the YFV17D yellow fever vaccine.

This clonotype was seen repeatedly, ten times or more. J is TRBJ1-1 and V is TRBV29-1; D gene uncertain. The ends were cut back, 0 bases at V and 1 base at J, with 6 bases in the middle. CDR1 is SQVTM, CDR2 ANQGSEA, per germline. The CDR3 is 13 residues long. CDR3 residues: CSVEDTPNTEAFF. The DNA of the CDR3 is TGCAGCGTTGAAGACACTCCGAACACTGAAGCTTTCTTT.

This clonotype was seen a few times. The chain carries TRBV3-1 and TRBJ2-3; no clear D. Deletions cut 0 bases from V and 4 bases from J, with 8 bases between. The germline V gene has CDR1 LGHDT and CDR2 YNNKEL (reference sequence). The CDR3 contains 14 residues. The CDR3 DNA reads TGTGCCAGCAGCCAAGATCCGAGAGCAGATACGCAGTATTTT. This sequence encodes CASSQDPRADTQYF.

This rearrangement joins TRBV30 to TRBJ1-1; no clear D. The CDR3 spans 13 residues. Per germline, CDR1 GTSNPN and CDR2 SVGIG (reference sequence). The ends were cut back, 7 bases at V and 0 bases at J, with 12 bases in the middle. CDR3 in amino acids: CALRRAMNTEAFF. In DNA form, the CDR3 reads TGTGCCTTACGTCGAGCGATGAACACTGAAGCTTTCTTT.

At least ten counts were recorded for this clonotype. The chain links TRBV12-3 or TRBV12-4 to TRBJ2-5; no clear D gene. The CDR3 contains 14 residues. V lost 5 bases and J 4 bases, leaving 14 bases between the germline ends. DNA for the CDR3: TGTGCCAGCAGTCCCCCGGCGGCCAGAGAGACCCAGTACTTC. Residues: CASSPPAARETQYF.

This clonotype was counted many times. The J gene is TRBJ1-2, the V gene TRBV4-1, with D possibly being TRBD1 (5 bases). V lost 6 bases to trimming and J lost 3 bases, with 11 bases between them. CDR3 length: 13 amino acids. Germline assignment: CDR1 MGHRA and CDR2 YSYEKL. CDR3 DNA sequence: TGCGCCAGCAGGTCAGGGAGGGACTATGGCTACACCTTC. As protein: CASRSGRDYGYTF.

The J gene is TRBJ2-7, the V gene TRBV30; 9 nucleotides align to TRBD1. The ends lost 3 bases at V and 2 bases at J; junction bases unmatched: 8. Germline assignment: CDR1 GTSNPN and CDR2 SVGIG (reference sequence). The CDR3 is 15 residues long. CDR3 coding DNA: TGTGCCTGGAGGGAAACAGGGGGCATCCCCTACGAGCAGTACTTC. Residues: CAWRETGGIPYEQYF.

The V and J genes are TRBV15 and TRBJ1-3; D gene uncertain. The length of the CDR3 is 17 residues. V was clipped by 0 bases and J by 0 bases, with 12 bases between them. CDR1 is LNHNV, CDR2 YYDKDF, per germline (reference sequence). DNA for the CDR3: TGTGCCACCAGCAGAGATCTGGGCAGGAGCTCTGGAAACACCATATATTTT. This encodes CATSRDLGRSSGNTIYF.

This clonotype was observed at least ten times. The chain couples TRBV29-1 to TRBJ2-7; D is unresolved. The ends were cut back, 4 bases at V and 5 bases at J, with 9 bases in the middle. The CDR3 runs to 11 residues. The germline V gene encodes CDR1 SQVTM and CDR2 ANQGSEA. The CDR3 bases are TGCAGCGTTGGGGCCCTTAACGAGCAGTACTTC. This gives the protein CSVGALNEQYF.

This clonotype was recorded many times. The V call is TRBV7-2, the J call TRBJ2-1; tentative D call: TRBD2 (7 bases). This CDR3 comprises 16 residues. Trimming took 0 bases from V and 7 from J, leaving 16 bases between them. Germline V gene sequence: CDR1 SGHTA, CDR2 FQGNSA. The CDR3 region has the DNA TGTGCCAGCAGCTTAGCGTTGAGGGGGGGAGCAAATGAGCAGTTCTTC. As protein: CASSLALRGGANEQFF.

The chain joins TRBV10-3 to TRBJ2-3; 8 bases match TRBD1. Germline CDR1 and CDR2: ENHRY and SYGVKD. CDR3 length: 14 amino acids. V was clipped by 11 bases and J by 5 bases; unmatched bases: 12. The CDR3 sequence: CASPATGDIDTQYF. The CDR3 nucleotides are TGTGCCTCCCCCGCGACAGGGGATATAGATACGCAGTATTTT.

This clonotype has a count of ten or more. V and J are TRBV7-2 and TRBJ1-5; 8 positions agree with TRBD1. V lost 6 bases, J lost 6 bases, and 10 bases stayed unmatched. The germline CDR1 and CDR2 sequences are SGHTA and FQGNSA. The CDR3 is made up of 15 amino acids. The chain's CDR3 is CASRTDRGASQPQHF. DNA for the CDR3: TGTGCCAGCAGAACCGACAGGGGCGCGAGTCAGCCCCAGCATTTT.

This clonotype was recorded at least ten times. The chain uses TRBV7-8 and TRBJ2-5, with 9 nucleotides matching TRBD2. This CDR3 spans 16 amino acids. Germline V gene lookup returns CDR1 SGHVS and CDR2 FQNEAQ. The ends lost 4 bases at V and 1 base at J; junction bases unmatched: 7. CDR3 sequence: CASSSAGGRVQETQYF. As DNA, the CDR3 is TGTGCCAGCAGCTCGGCGGGGGGGCGGGTCCAAGAGACCCAGTACTTC.

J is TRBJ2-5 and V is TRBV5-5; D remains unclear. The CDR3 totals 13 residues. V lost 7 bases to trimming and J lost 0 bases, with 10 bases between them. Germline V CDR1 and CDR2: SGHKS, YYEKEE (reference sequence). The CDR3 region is CASGPLYQETQYF. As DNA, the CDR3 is TGTGCCAGCGGCCCACTGTACCAAGAGACCCAGTACTTC.

CDR3 in amino acids: CASSPQGTSGGDTGELFF. CDR3 in DNA: TGTGCCAGCAGCCCACAAGGGACTAGCGGGGGAGACACCGGGGAGCTGTTTTTT. V usage is TRBV7-7 and J usage is TRBJ2-2, with TRBD2 identical over 14 bases. V was clipped by 5 bases and J by 3 bases; unmatched bases: 8. The CDR3 has 18 residues. Germline V gene data show CDR1 as SSHAT and CDR2 as FNYEAQ (reference sequence).

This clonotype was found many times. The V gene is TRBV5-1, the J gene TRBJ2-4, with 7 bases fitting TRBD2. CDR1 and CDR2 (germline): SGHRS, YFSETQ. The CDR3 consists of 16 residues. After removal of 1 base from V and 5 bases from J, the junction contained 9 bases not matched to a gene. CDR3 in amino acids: CASSLHGGGSQNIQYF. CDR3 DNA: TGCGCCAGCAGCTTGCATGGCGGGGGAAGCCAAAACATTCAGTACTTC.

The CDR3 nucleotides are TGCAGTGCTCCGCTAGCGGGGGGCACAGATACGCAGTATTTT. Translating it yields CSAPLAGGTDTQYF. The V and J genes are TRBV20-1 and TRBJ2-3, with TRBD2 identical over 10 bases. CDR1 DFQATT and CDR2 SNEGSKA come from the germline V gene (reference sequence). Losses at the gene ends were 5 bases for V and 1 base for J; bases not matched to a gene: 3. This CDR3 has 14 residues.

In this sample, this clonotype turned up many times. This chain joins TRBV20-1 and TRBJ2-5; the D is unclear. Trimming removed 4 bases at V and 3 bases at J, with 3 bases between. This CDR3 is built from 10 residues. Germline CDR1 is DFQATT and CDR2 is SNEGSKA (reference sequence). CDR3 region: CSAIKETQYF. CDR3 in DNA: TGCAGTGCTATAAAAGAGACCCAGTACTTC.

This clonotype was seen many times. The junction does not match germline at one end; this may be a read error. DNA for the CDR3: TGTGCTAGCAGCCCAAGCTGGGGGTACGGAAACACCATATATTTT. Protein: CASSPSWGYGNTIYF. V and J are TRBV7-7 and TRBJ1-3; D possibly corresponds to TRBD1 (5 bases). Germline CDR1 is SSHAT and CDR2 is FNYEAQ (reference sequence). CDR3 length: 15 residues.

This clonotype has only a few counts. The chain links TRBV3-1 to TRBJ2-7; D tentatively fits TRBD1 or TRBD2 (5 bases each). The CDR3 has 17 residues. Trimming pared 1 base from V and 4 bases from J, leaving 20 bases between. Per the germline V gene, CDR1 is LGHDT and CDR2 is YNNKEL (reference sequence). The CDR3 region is CASSQVQGPSGRYEQYF. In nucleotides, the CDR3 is TGTGCCAGCAGCCAAGTGCAGGGACCGTCGGGCCGATACGAGCAGTACTTC.

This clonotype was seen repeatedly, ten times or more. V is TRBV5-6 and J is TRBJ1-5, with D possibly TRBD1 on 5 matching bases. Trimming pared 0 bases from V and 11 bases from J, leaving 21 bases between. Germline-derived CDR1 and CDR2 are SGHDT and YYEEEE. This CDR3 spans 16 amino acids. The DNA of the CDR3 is TGTGCCAGCAGCTTGGGGGGCGCCCGCGCCGTAGAGACCCAGCATTTT. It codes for CASSLGGARAVETQHF.

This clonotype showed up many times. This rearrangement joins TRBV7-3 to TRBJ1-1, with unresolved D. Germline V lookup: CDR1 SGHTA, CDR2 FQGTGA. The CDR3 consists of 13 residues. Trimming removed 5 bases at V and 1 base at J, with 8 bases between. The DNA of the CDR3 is TGTGCCAGCAGCGAAAACAGGAACACTGAAGCTTTCTTT. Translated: CASSENRNTEAFF.

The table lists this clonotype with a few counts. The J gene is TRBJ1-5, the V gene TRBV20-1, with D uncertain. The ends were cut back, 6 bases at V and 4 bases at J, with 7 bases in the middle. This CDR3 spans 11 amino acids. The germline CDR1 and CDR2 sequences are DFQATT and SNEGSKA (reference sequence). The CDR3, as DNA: TGCAGTGCGGGCAAGAATCAGCCCCAGCATTTT. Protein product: CSAGKNQPQHF.

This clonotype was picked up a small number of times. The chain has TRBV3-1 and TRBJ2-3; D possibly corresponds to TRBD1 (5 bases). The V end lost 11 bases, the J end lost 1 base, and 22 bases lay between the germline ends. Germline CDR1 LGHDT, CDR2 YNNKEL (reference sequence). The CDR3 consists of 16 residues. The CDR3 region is CASCPPPTRGTDTQYF. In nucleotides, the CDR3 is TGTGCCTCCTGCCCCCCCCCTACCAGGGGCACAGATACGCAGTATTTT.

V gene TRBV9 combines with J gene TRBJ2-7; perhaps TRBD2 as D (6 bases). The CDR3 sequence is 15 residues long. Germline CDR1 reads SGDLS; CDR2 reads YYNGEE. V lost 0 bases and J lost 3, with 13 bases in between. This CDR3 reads CASSVVGGPLYEQYF. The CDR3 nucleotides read TGTGCCAGCAGCGTAGTCGGGGGACCACTCTACGAGCAGTACTTC.

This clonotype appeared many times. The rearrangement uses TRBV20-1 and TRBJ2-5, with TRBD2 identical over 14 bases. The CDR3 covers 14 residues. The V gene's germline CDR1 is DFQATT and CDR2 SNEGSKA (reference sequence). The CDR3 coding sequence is TGCAGCGGGACTAGCGGGGGAAAGCAAGAGACCCAGTACTTC. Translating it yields CSGTSGGKQETQYF.

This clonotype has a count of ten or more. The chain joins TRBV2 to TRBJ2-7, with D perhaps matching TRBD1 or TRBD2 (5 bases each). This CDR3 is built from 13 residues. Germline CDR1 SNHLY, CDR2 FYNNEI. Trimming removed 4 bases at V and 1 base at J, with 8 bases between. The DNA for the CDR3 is TGTGCCAGCAGTGGGGACGTATCCTACGAGCAGTACGTC. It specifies CASSGDVSYEQYV.